This T cell receptor (beta chain) was sequenced for a study of blood T cell repertoires in COVID-19 (dated by TCRdb to 2020 to 2022). Notes on the research overall: The collaborator samples originated in the United States, Italy and Spain and spanned the acute and convalescent phases of COVID-19. The prospective study material was composed of cDNA or gDNA derived from T cells, B-cell-depleted T cells, or PBMCs. Subjects who had been exposed to COVID-19, were actively infected with it, or had recovered from it provided the deeply sampled blood TCRbeta repertoires that made up the dataset. A freely available public database, intended as a resource for researchers studying the immune response to SARS-CoV-2, is where the repertoires were released. Samples were obtained from the ongoing ImmuneRACE study (first 160 participants) and from 1,254 subjects provided by 6 global collaborators. A de-identified subject ID, COVID-19 status, age in years and sex were almost always included in the sample metadata. Where HLA class I and class II types were available, the types were taken from metadata supplied by the sample provider, not from assay-based typing.

TCRbeta CDR3 regions were amplified from genomic DNA using the immunoSEQ Assay, a bias-controlled multiplex PCR. Processing in the source paper ran as follows. Within the assay, amplification of reference gene primers was used to estimate how many nucleated cells each sample contained. Sequence reads were collapsed and filtered to measure the absolute abundance of every unique TCRbeta CDR3 rearrangement. Productive Simpson clonality was computed per sample as the square root of Simpson's diversity index over productive rearrangements. In TCRdb, the immuneACCESS table is reduced to in-frame sequences with V and J assigned. These tables do not hold every clone; where another copy was compared, an unresolved V gene accounts for under half, and the others remain unexplained. V and J calls and clone size come straight from that table; D and trimming were deduced from the DNA. The sample includes roughly 200,000 clones, with about 91% observed a single time. The top ten hold under 4.5% of the sample.

Paper-wide results and their limitations: The quantity of clinical and demographic metadata differed by source and by participant and was supplied without curation.

The collaborating institutions used their own protocols to collect whole blood in K2EDTA tubes. For TCRbeta analysis, collaborators shipped samples in one of three forms: frozen whole blood, isolated PBMCs, or DNA extracted from either of those sample types. Of note for this clone: Its antigen specificity is not known. Base qualities were left out, and no much larger clone turns up one base away.

The germline V and J ends show losses of 3 bases and 4 bases respectively, and no gene match explains 5 bases of the junction. The CDR3 numbers 15 residues from cysteine through phenylalanine. Only CDR3 DNA is held: 45 bases, read in frame from base 1. CDR1 and CDR2 (ENHRY, SYGVKD) derive from the germline V gene. The sequence is built from TRBV10-3 and TRBJ1-3; 8 of the junction bases match TRBD1. The origin of this receptor is a woman in her 30s with acute or convalescent COVID-19. Source material: peripheral blood. The CDR3 sequence is CAISDRTGSGNTIYF. The nucleotide sequence is TGTGCCATCAGTGATCGGACAGGGTCCGGAAACACCATATATTTT.